The 26 T cell receptor beta chains listed next were all sequenced from one sample in a study of T cells in Graves' hyperthyroidism and ophthalmopathy. RNA transcripts were the template for amplifying TCR beta CDR3 regions. TCR CDR3 regions were first amplified by RT-PCR with HTBI primers. TCRdb ran MiXCR on the multiplex PCR reads and lists one entry per CDR3 protein. The repertoire has over 150,000 distinct CDR3 sequences, approximately 16% of them found once; the top ten carry roughly 49%. Sequencing input: blood. Every receptor here comes from a woman aged 45-65 years with Graves' hyperthyroidism.

This clonotype was counted ten times or more. The chain recombines TRBV20-1 with TRBJ2-7; a possible D gene is TRBD1 (7 bases). The CDR3 is made up of 13 amino acids. The germline gives CDR1 DFQATT, CDR2 SNEGSKA (reference sequence). V lost 6 bases and J lost 4, with 16 bases in between. CDR3 in amino acids: CSARGENVYEQYF. The CDR3 DNA sequence: TGCAGTGCCAGGGGGGAGAATGTGTACGAGCAGTACTTC.

This clonotype was counted at least ten times. The rearrangement links TRBV12-5 to TRBJ2-3, with D maybe TRBD1 (6 bases). Trimming shortened V by 1 base and J by 2 bases, and 13 bases separated the two germline ends. The CDR3 is made up of 16 amino acids. CDR1 and CDR2 from the germline V gene are LGHNT and FRNRAP. The CDR3 DNA reads as TGTGCTAGTGGTTTGGGAACCGGGACAAACACAGATACGCAGTATTTT. It codes for CASGLGTGTNTDTQYF.

Points on this clonotype: A much larger clone is a single base away; this may be a read error. J is TRBJ2-3 and V is TRBV9; D is uncertain. In germline, CDR1 is SGDLS, CDR2 YYNGEE. Deletions cut 3 bases from V and 0 bases from J, with 14 bases between. CDR3 length: 16 amino acids. In DNA, the CDR3 is TGTGCCAGCAGCGCCGCACAGAGATCTAGCACAGATACGCAGTATTTT. Translating it yields CASSAAQRSSTDTQYF.

This clonotype was counted a few times. The rearrangement uses TRBV5-1 and TRBJ1-4, with a possible D match to TRBD1 (5 bases). Trimming left V 4 bases short and J 8 bases short, with 12 bases between. Per germline, CDR1 SGHRS and CDR2 YFSETQ. This CDR3 region has 13 residues. The CDR3 loop reads CASSPGTEEKLFF. CDR3 bases: TGCGCCAGCAGCCCGGGGACCGAGGAAAAACTGTTTTTT.

A word on this clonotype: This may stem from a read error, because a much larger clone lies one nucleotide away. V and J are TRBV27 and TRBJ1-6, with D hard to call. Looked up from germline, CDR1 is MNHEY and CDR2 is SMNVEV (reference sequence). This CDR3 spans 16 amino acids. The V end lost 3 bases, the J end lost 1 base, and 10 bases lay between the germline ends. CDR3 sequence: CASSFRPGSYNSPLHF. CDR3 bases: TGTGCCAGCAGTTTCCGGCCAGGATCCTATAATTCACCCCTCCACTTT.

The table lists this clonotype with a few counts. This chain uses TRBV27 with TRBJ2-2; TRBD1 matches at 7 bases. V trimming: 4 bases; J trimming: 4 bases; junction bases outside the gene matches: 6. From germline, CDR1 is MNHEY and CDR2 SMNVEV (reference sequence). This CDR3 has 15 residues. The CDR3 sequence: CASSSRDSFTGELFF. CDR3 nucleotides: TGTGCCAGCAGTTCCCGGGACAGCTTCACCGGGGAGCTGTTTTTT.

J is TRBJ2-2 and V is TRBV12-3 or TRBV12-4; a weak D match, TRBD2 (5 bases). The CDR3 has 14 residues. The V end lost 7 bases, the J end lost 7 bases, and 16 bases lay between the germline ends. CDR3 sequence reads: CASNAPSAGGELFF. In nucleotides, the CDR3 is TGTGCCAGCAATGCTCCCTCGGCGGGCGGGGAGCTGTTTTTT.

This clonotype was picked up many times. The chain is built from TRBV3-1 and TRBJ1-1, with D possibly TRBD1 on 6 matching bases. Trimming stripped 8 bases from V and 2 bases from J, with 21 bases between. The length of the CDR3 is 16 residues. Germline V lookup: CDR1 LGHDT, CDR2 YNNKEL (reference sequence). DNA of the CDR3: TGTGCCAGCGGCCTCAGGGTGGGGGCACCAAACACTGAAGCTTTCTTT. Amino acid sequence: CASGLRVGAPNTEAFF.

This clonotype was counted between two and nine times. The chain combines TRBV7-6 with TRBJ1-5; a possible D gene is TRBD1 (5 bases). The CDR3 has 17 amino acids. V lost 5 bases to trimming and J lost 2 bases, with 19 bases between them. CDR1 SGHVS and CDR2 FNYEAQ come from the germline V gene. CDR3 DNA: TGTGCCAGCAGCAACGAGTGGGGCGCGGGGGGCAATCAGCCCCAGCATTTT. Translation: CASSNEWGAGGNQPQHF.

This clonotype turned up a few times. The chain is built from TRBV5-8 and TRBJ2-2; 12 bases are a match to TRBD2. This CDR3 spans 17 amino acids. V gave up 1 base and J gave up 3 bases; unmatched junction bases: 4. CDR1 is SGHTS, CDR2 YDEGEE, per germline. CDR3 sequence (DNA): TGTGCCAGCAGCTTGACCCGACTAGCGGGAGACACCGGGGAGCTGTTTTTT. This translates into CASSLTRLAGDTGELFF. The full variable domain, in which reference TRBV5-8 and TRBJ2-2 provide the parts outside the CDR3, is EAGVTQSPTHLIKTRGQQATLRCSPISGHTSVYWYQQALGLGLQFLLWYDEGEERNRGNFPPRFSGRQFPNYSSELNVNALELEDSALYLCASSLTRLAGDTGELFFGEGSRLTVL.

This clonotype has at least ten counts. The V call is TRBV20-1, the J call TRBJ1-1; TRBD1 aligns across 7 bases. Germline CDR1 DFQATT, CDR2 SNEGSKA (reference sequence). This CDR3 comprises 14 residues. J lost 0 bases, V lost 5 bases, and 6 bases had no gene match. The CDR3 sequence is CSAQGVQVNTEAFF. CDR3 nucleotides: TGCAGTGCTCAGGGGGTCCAGGTGAACACTGAAGCTTTCTTT.

This clonotype has ten or more counts. The chain has TRBV7-6 and TRBJ2-1; a weak D match, TRBD2 (6 bases). V was pared by 5 bases and J by 10 bases, with 15 bases between. The CDR3 contains 13 residues. Germline V gives CDR1 SGHVS, CDR2 FNYEAQ. CDR3 DNA sequence: TGTGCCAGCAGCCGAGGCGGGGTTTACGAGCAGTTCTTC. Translating it yields CASSRGGVYEQFF.

This chain uses TRBV28 with TRBJ2-7; no definite D call. The CDR3 covers 14 residues. Trimming took 10 bases from V and 0 from J, leaving 16 bases between them. Germline assignment: CDR1 MDHEN and CDR2 SYDVKM. CDR3 amino acids: CATTTIGISYEQYF. CDR3 DNA sequence: TGTGCCACCACGACCATTGGCATCTCCTACGAGCAGTACTTC. The full variable domain, rest sourced from reference TRBV28 and TRBJ2-7, is DVKVTQSSRYLVKRTGEKVFLECVQDMDHENMFWYRQDPGLGLRLIYFSYDVKMKEKGDIPEGYSVSREKKERFSLILESASTNQTSMYLCATTTIGISYEQYFGPGTRLTVT.

This clonotype was observed at least ten times. This sequence joins TRBV6-1 and TRBJ1-5; 8 bases line up with TRBD1. The V gene's germline CDR1 is MNHNS and CDR2 SASEGT. The CDR3 length is 14 residues. V dropped 9 bases and J dropped 6; count of bases not matched to a gene: 10. The CDR3 DNA reads as TGTGCCAGTATTATCCAGGGGGCCGGTCAGCCCCAGCATTTT. It is translated as CASIIQGAGQPQHF.

The sample holds a few counts of this clonotype. The chain recombines TRBV7-3 with TRBJ1-5, with no clear D. The ends were cut back, 4 bases at V and 0 bases at J, with 13 bases in the middle. The CDR3 contains 16 residues. Looked up from germline, CDR1 is SGHTA and CDR2 is FQGTGA. CDR3 loop: CASSSPRGYSNQPQHF. The CDR3 region has the DNA TGTGCCAGCAGCTCCCCCCGAGGTTATAGCAATCAGCCCCAGCATTTT.

The chain has TRBV5-6 and TRBJ2-1, with a possible D match to TRBD1 (6 bases). This CDR3 has 16 amino acids. V was clipped by 0 bases and J by 4 bases, with 14 bases between them. CDR1 and CDR2 from the germline V gene are SGHDT and YYEEEE. CDR3: CASSLAQGQLYNEQFF. Written as DNA, the CDR3 is TGTGCCAGCAGCTTGGCCCAGGGACAACTGTACAATGAGCAGTTCTTC.

This clonotype has ten or more counts. The rearrangement links TRBV11-1 to TRBJ1-2; D gene uncertain. V was shortened by 4 bases and J by 7 bases, with 16 bases between the two germline ends. Germline V lookup: CDR1 SGHAT, CDR2 FQDESV (reference sequence). The CDR3 is made up of 14 amino acids. CDR3 coding DNA: TGTGCCAGCAGCTCCAGAGTCGGCGGGGTTGGCTACACCTTC. Protein: CASSSRVGGVGYTF. Based on the CDR3 plus reference TRBV11-1 and TRBJ1-2, the full variable domain is EAEVAQSPRYKITEKSQAVAFWCDPISGHATLYWYRQILGQGPELLVQFQDESVVDDSQLPKDRFSAERLKGVDSTLKIQPAELGDSAMYLCASSSRVGGVGYTFGSGTRLTVV.

At least ten counts were recorded for this clonotype. The chain recombines TRBV20-1 with TRBJ2-3, with 10 bases lining up with TRBD2. The CDR3 spans 14 residues. Germline V CDR1 and CDR2: DFQATT, SNEGSKA (reference sequence). V lost 6 bases to trimming and J lost 4 bases; unmatched junction nucleotides: 7. The CDR3 DNA follows: TGCAGTGCAACTAGCGGGATAGGCGCAGATACGCAGTATTTT. This gives the protein CSATSGIGADTQYF.

This clonotype came up a few times. The V and J genes are TRBV5-1 and TRBJ1-1; D call uncertain. This CDR3 has 13 residues. The V and J ends lost 4 bases and 6 bases respectively, with 13 bases between them. In germline, CDR1 is SGHRS, CDR2 YFSETQ. CDR3 residues: CASSHGQAAEAFF. In DNA form, the CDR3 reads TGCGCCAGCAGCCACGGGCAGGCCGCTGAAGCTTTCTTT.

This clonotype was counted many times. The V gene is TRBV9, the J gene TRBJ1-1; 9 bases agree with TRBD1. With V trimmed by 3 bases and J by 4 bases, 7 bases remained unmatched. Germline V lookup: CDR1 SGDLS, CDR2 YYNGEE. This CDR3 is built from 15 residues. The CDR3: CASSAETGGGTEAFF. The CDR3 DNA reads TGTGCCAGCAGCGCGGAGACAGGGGGGGGCACTGAAGCTTTCTTT.

This clonotype has ten or more counts. The V gene is TRBV7-2, the J gene TRBJ2-1; D not resolved. V gave up 4 bases and J gave up 6 bases, with 13 bases separating them. The CDR3 totals 14 residues. The germline CDR1 and CDR2 sequences are SGHTA and FQGNSA. The CDR3: CASSSPPLANEQFF. The CDR3 coding sequence is TGTGCCAGCAGCTCCCCCCCACTCGCCAATGAGCAGTTCTTC.

The CDR3 spells CSARSSDLHRFF. The CDR3 DNA reads TGCAGTGCTAGATCCTCCGACTTGCATCGGTTCTTC. V is TRBV20-1 and J is TRBJ2-1; no clear D gene. The CDR3 is 12 residues long. Germline-derived CDR1 and CDR2 are DFQATT and SNEGSKA (reference sequence). V shed 2 bases and J shed 15 bases, with 17 bases lying between them.

This clonotype was seen more than once but under ten times. This chain links TRBV11-2 with TRBJ2-7; possibly TRBD2 for D (7 bases). CDR3 size: 15 residues. The germline V gene has CDR1 SGHAT and CDR2 FQNNGV. Trimming removed 8 bases from V and 3 bases from J, with 20 bases in between. CDR3: CASAQGPTGGYEQYF. CDR3 coding DNA: TGTGCCAGCGCACAGGGCCCAACGGGGGGCTACGAGCAGTACTTC. Combining the CDR3 with reference TRBV11-2 and TRBJ2-7 gives the whole variable domain EAGVAQSPRYKIIEKRQSVAFWCNPISGHATLYWYQQILGQGPKLLIQFQNNGVVDDSQLPKDRFSAERLKGVDSTLKIQPAKLEDSAVYLCASAQGPTGGYEQYFGPGTRLTVT.

The chain uses TRBV6-1 and TRBJ2-7, with no clear D. CDR1 is MNHNS and CDR2 is SASEGT in the germline V gene. The CDR3 totals 12 residues. Trimming left V 5 bases short and J 4 bases short, with 9 bases between. CDR3 DNA sequence: TGTGCCAGCAGTTTGTTTCAGTACGAGCAGTACTTC. Protein product: CASSLFQYEQYF.

The V call is TRBV5-5, the J call TRBJ1-2, with TRBD1 matching over 9 bases. CDR1 is SGHKS and CDR2 is YYEKEE in the germline V gene (reference sequence). There are 14 residues in the CDR3. Trimming at V came to 7 bases and at J to 8 bases, leaving 12 bases not matched to a gene. The DNA for the CDR3 is TGTGCCAGCGGCATGATACAGGGGGCGGGAGGCTACACCTTC. The encoded protein is CASGMIQGAGGYTF.

CDR3 sequence: CASSGQGRDKNIQYF. Written as DNA, the CDR3 is TGTGCCAGCAGCGGCCAGGGAAGGGACAAAAACATTCAGTACTTC. This chain joins TRBV9 and TRBJ2-4; D perhaps matches TRBD1 (5 bases). V was shortened by 3 bases and J by 3 bases, with 13 bases between the two germline ends. This CDR3 has 15 residues. The germline gives CDR1 SGDLS, CDR2 YYNGEE.